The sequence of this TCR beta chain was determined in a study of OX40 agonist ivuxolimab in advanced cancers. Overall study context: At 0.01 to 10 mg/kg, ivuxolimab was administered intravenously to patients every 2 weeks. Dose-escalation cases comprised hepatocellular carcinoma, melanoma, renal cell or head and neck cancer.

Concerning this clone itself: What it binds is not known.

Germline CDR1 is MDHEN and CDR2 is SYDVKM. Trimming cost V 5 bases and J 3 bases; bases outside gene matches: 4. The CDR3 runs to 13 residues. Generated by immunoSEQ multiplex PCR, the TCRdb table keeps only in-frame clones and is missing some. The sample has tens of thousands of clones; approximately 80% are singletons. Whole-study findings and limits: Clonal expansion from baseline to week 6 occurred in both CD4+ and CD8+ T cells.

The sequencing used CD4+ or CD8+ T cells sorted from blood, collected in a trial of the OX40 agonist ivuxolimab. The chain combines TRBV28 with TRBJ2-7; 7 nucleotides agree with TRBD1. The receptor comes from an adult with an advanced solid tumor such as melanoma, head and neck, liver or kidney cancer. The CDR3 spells CASSRDRYYEQYF. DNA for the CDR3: TGTGCCAGCAGTCGGGACAGATACTACGAGCAGTACTTC.